This T cell receptor beta chain emerged from a study of human T cells and chemical hapten exposure. Overall study context: Patients were mainly female, each with alopecia areata, totalis or universalis.

Via MiXCR, TCRdb re-called the RACE reads, giving one row per CDR3 protein. Seen here are about 260,000 distinct CDR3 sequences, 7.5% to 9% observed once, and the top ten hold under 2.5%. This clonotype was seen a few times. What it recognizes is unknown. Stated time point: pre-sensitization, week 0. Sample treatment: therapeutic diphenylcyclopropenone sensitization with weekly scalp DPC. Study findings and constraints: Each of the donors had alopecia, so their immune responses may not resemble those of healthy people.

Germline values: CDR1 ENHRY, CDR2 SYGVKD. The CDR3 runs to 15 residues. V lost 3 bases and J lost 4; bases outside the gene matches: 4. J is TRBJ2-2 and V is TRBV10-3; 8 bases align to TRBD2. The starting material was whole blood, obtained in connection with sensitization to the hapten diphenylcyclopropenone (DPC). The source is a woman in her forties with alopecia areata. Some clones in this sample may be carry-over from other donors' samples. CDR3 in amino acids: CAISEAAGGTGELFF. The DNA for the CDR3 is TGTGCCATCAGTGAAGCGGCGGGAGGCACCGGGGAGCTGTTTTTT.